This record looks at one T cell receptor (beta chain) sequence and its context. CDR1 and CDR2 (germline): MNHEY, SVGAGI. V gave up 5 bases and J gave up 10 bases, with 8 bases separating them. The CDR3 covers 11 residues. As processed by the authors: Reference gene primer amplification gave nucleated cell count estimates. The assay was immunoSEQ multiplex PCR, and TCRdb's table has in-frame clones only and misses some. The V and J calls and the clone size are those of that table, but D and trimming were determined from the DNA. The table shows about 59,000 clones, with 75% to 85% occurring only once. The data derive from a study of blood T cell repertoires in COVID-19. About the study: Italy, Spain and the United States were the sources of the convalescent and acute COVID-19 samples. T cells, B-cell-depleted T cells, or PBMCs supplied cDNA or gDNA.

V and J are TRBV6-5 and TRBJ1-4, with no clear D. This TCR was recovered from a man in his 60s with acute or convalescent COVID-19. Sequencing was done on a sample of peripheral blood. DNA for the CDR3: TGTGCCAGCAGTACCGAGGGAAAACTGTTTTTT. Translating it yields CASSTEGKLFF.